The clone carrying this TCR beta chain was detected many times. The data were obtained in a study of neurological immune-mediated disorders. Synthesis of cDNA used 5'RACE (with 10-nucleotide random UMIs). Each CDR3 protein gets one entry after TCRdb re-called the 5' RACE reads with MiXCR. Of 14,000 or so distinct CDR3 sequences in the sample, approximately 13% were seen once. This CDR3 is built from 14 residues. V lost 4 bases, J lost 1 base, and 11 bases lay in between. The V gene's germline CDR1 is MRHNA and CDR2 SNTAGT. Sorted libraries drew on more than 850,000 CD4+ or CD8+ T cells. The clonotype was recovered from a female donor with HTLV-1-associated myelopathy (HAM/TSP). Sequences were obtained from CD8+ T cells from blood. V and J are TRBV6-4 and TRBJ2-7; perhaps TRBD1 as D (6 bases). For the CDR3, the DNA is TGTGCCAGCAGTGGAACAGGGAGATCCTACGAGCAGTACTTC. Translated: CASSGTGRSYEQYF.